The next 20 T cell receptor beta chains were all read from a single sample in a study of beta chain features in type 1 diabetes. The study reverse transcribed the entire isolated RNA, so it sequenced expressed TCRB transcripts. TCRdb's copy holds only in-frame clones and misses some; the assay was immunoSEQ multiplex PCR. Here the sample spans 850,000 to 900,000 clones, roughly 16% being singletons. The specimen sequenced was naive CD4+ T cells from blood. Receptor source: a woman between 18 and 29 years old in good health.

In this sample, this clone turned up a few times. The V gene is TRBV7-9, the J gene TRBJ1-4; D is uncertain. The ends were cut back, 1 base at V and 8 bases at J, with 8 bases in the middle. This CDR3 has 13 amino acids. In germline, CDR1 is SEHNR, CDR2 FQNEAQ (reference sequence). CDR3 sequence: CASSLVGGEKLFF. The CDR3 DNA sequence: TGTGCCAGCAGCTTAGTCGGAGGAGAAAAACTGTTTTTT. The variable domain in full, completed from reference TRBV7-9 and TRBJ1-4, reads DTGVSQNPRHKITKRGQNVTFRCDPISEHNRLYWYRQTLGQGPEFLTYFQNEAQLEKSRLLSDRFSAERPKGSFSTLEIQRTEQGDSAMYLCASSLVGGEKLFFGSGTQLSVL.

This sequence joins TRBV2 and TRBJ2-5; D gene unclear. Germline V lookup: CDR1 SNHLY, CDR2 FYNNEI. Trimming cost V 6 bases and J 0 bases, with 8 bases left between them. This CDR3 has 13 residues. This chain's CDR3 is CASSLAYQETQYF. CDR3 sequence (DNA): TGTGCCAGCAGCTTGGCGTACCAAGAGACCCAGTACTTC. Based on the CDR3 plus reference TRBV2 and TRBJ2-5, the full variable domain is EPEVTQTPSHQVTQMGQEVILRCVPISNHLYFYWYRQILGQKVEFLVSFYNNEISEKSEIFDDQFSVERPDGSNFTLKIRSTKLEDSAMYFCASSLAYQETQYFGPGTRLLVL.

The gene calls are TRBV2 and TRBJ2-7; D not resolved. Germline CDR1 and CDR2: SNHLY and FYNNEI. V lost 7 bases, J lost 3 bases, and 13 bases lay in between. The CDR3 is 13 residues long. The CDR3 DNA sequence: TGTGCCAGCATGGCAGAAACTTACTACGAGCAGTACTTC. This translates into CASMAETYYEQYF. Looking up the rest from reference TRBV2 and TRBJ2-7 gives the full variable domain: EPEVTQTPSHQVTQMGQEVILRCVPISNHLYFYWYRQILGQKVEFLVSFYNNEISEKSEIFDDQFSVERPDGSNFTLKIRSTKLEDSAMYFCASMAETYYEQYFGPGTRLTVT.

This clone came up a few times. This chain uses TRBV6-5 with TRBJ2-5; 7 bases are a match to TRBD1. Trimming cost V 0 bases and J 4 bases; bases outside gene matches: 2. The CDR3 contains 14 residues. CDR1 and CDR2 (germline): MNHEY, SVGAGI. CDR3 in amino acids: CASSYSHRGETQYF. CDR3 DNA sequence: TGTGCCAGCAGTTACTCACACAGGGGAGAGACCCAGTACTTC.

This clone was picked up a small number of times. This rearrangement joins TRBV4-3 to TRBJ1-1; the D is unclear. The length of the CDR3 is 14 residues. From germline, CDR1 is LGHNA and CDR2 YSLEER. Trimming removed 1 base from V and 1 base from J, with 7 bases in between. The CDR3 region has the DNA TGCGCCAGCAGCCAAGGGCAGGCGAACACTGAAGCTTTCTTT. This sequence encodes CASSQGQANTEAFF.

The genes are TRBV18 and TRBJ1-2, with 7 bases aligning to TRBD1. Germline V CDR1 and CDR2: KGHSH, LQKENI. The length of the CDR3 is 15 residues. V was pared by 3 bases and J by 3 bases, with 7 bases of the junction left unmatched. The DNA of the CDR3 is TGTGCCAGCTCACCTGGGACAGATCCTTACTATGGCTACACCTTC. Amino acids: CASSPGTDPYYGYTF.

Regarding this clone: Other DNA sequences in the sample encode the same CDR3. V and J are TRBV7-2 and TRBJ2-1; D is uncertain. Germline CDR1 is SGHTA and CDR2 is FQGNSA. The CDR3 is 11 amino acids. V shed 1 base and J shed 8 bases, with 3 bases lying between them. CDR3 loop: CASSLVHEQFF. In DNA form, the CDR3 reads TGTGCCAGCAGCTTAGTACATGAGCAGTTCTTC.

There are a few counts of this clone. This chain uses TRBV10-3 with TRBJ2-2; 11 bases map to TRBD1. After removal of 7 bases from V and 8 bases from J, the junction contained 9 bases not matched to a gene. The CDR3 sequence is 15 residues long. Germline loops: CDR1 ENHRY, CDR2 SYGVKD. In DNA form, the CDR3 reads TGTGCCATCACCAAGGACAGGGGGCGTTTGGGGGAGCTGTTTTTT. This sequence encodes CAITKDRGRLGELFF.

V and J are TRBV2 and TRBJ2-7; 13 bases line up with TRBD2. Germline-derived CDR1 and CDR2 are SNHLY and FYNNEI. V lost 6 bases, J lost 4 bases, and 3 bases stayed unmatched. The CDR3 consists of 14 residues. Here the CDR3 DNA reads TGTGCCAGCAGGGGGACTAGCGGGGATTACGAGCAGTACTTC. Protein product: CASRGTSGDYEQYF. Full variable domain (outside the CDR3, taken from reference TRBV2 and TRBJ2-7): EPEVTQTPSHQVTQMGQEVILRCVPISNHLYFYWYRQILGQKVEFLVSFYNNEISEKSEIFDDQFSVERPDGSNFTLKIRSTKLEDSAMYFCASRGTSGDYEQYFGPGTRLTVT.

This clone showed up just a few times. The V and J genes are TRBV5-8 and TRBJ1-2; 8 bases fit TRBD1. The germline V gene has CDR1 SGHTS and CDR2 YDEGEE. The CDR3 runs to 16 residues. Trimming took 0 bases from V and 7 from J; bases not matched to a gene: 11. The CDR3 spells CASSLAGTGGISGYTF. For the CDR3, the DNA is TGTGCCAGCAGCTTGGCCGGCACAGGGGGGATATCTGGCTACACCTTC.

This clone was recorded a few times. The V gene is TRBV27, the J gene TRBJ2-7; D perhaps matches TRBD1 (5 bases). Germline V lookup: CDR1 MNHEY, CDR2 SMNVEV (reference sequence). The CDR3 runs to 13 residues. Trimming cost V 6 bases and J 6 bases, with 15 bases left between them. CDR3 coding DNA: TGTGCCAGCAGAAGCCTCGACAGTGGCGAGCAGTACTTC. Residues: CASRSLDSGEQYF.

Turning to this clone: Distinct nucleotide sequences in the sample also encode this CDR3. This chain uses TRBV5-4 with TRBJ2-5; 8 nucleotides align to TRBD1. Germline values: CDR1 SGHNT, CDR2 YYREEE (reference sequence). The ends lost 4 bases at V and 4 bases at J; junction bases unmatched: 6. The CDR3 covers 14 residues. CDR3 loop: CASSHPGQGETQYF. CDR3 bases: TGTGCCAGCAGCCACCCTGGACAGGGAGAGACCCAGTACTTC.

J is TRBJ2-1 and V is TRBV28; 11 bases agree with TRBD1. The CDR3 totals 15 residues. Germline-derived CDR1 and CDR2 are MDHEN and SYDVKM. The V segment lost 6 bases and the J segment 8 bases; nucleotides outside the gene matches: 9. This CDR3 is CASSLMRDRGDEQFF. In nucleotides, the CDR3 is TGTGCCAGCAGCTTAATGCGGGACAGGGGGGATGAGCAGTTCTTC. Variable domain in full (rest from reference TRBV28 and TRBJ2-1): DVKVTQSSRYLVKRTGEKVFLECVQDMDHENMFWYRQDPGLGLRLIYFSYDVKMKEKGDIPEGYSVSREKKERFSLILESASTNQTSMYLCASSLMRDRGDEQFFGPGTRLTVL.

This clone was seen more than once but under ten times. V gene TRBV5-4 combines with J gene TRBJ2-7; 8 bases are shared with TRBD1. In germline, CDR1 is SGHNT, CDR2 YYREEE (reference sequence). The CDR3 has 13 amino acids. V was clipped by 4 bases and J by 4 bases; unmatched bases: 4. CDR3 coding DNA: TGTGCCAGCAGCGGACAGGGACCTTACGAGCAGTACTTC. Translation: CASSGQGPYEQYF.

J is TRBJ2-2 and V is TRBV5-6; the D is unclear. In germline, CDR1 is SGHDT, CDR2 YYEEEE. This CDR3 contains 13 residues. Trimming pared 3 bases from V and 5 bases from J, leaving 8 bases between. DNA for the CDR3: TGTGCCAGCAGCTATGAAGGGACCGGGGAGCTGTTTTTT. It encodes CASSYEGTGELFF.

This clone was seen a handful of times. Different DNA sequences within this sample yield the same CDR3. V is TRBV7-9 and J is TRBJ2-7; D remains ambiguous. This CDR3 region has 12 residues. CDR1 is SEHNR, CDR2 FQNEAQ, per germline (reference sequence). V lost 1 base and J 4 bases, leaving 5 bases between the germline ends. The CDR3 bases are TGTGCCAGCAGCTTAGTGACTTACGAGCAGTACTTC. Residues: CASSLVTYEQYF.

The CDR3 region is CAISESLRRNYNEQFF. DNA for the CDR3: TGTGCCATCAGTGAGTCACTTCGGCGGAACTACAATGAGCAGTTCTTC. The V gene is TRBV10-3, the J gene TRBJ2-1; D call uncertain. Trimming took off 0 bases at V and 3 bases at J, with 12 bases between the two ends. The CDR3 runs to 16 residues. The germline V gene encodes CDR1 ENHRY and CDR2 SYGVKD.

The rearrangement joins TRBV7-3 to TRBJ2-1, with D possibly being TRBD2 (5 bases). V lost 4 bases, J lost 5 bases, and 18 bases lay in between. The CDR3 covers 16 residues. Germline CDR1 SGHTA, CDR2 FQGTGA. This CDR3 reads CASSSPTAEVDNEQFF. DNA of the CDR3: TGTGCCAGCAGCTCTCCAACCGCGGAGGTAGACAATGAGCAGTTCTTC.

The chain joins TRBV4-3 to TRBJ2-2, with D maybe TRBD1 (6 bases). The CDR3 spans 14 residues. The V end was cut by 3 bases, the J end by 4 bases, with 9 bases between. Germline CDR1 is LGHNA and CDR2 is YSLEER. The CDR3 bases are TGCGCCAGCAGCCACGGGACACTCACCGGGGAGCTGTTTTTT. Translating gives CASSHGTLTGELFF.

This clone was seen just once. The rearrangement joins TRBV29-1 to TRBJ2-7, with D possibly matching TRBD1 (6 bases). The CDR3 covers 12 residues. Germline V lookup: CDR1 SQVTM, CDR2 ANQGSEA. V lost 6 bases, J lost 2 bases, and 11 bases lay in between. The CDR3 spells CSVLQGTYEQYF. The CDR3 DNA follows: TGCAGCGTCTTGCAGGGGACCTACGAGCAGTACTTC.